This T cell receptor (beta chain) emerged from a study of identical twins. Study outcomes and limitations: Model-predicted out-of-frame TCR alpha sharing fell below observed values in monozygotic twins. It was cross-sectional statistical analysis, not following the same donors, that the conclusions relied on. Abundant beta clonotypes from cord blood bore fewer insertions; memory repertoires lacked this pattern.

TCRdb re-called the 5' RACE reads with MiXCR, one entry per CDR3 protein. The repertoire holds about 690,000 distinct CDR3 sequences, with around 5.7% as singletons. Every donor was a healthy Caucasian. CDR1 is DFQATT, CDR2 SNEGSKA, per germline (reference sequence). V was cut by 3 bases and J by 2 bases, with 20 bases left in between. The length of the CDR3 is 17 residues. As regards this clonotype: As yet, its antigen is unknown.

Sequenced sample: naive T cells sorted from blood. J is TRBJ1-3 and V is TRBV20-1; D is ambiguous. The sequence came from a man aged 18 to 30 in good health. The CDR3 loop is CSARGRVTPGPGNTIYF. In DNA form, the CDR3 reads TGCAGTGCTAGGGGTAGGGTCACCCCAGGACCTGGAAACACCATATATTTT.